This T cell receptor beta chain was retrieved from a study of STAT5B mutations in CD4+ large granular lymphocyte leukemia. Control samples were healthy donors' buffy coats. Assay used: immunoSEQ multiplex PCR; TCRdb lists only in-frame clones, some missing. The repertoire holds about 35,000 clones, with roughly 76% as singletons. General observations from the study: Patient CD4-sorted repertoires stayed more clonal than healthy ones after leukemic-clone removal.

This clone was detected only once. The antigen remains unidentified. The receptor's source is a human donor in good health. The specimen sequenced was CD4+ T cells from blood buffy coats.

The DNA for the CDR3 is TGCGCCAGCAGCTTGCTCAGATCCGGGATTAGCGGGAGCGAGCAGTACTTC. Translated, it gives CASSLLRSGISGSEQYF. The chain couples TRBV5-1 to TRBJ2-7; the match to TRBD2 covers 9 bases. V lost 1 base and J lost 6; bases outside the gene matches: 14. The CDR3 runs 17 residues. CDR1 is SGHRS, CDR2 YFSETQ, per germline.